The following is a T cell receptor beta chain sequence with its context. The data were produced by immunoSEQ multiplex PCR, yet TCRdb's version contains in-frame clones alone and is incomplete. The sample holds about 270,000 clones; more than 75% are singletons and the top ten take under 3%. The data were obtained in a study of blood T cell repertoires in COVID-19. Individuals drawn from around 24 US areas were roughly 18 to 95 years old. The CDR3 loop spans 15 amino acids. Per the germline V gene, CDR1 is LNHDA and CDR2 is SQIVND (reference sequence). The V segment lost 4 bases and the J segment 1 base; nucleotides outside the gene matches: 2.

The sample consisted of PBMCs or T cells enriched from blood (not recorded which). The V gene is TRBV19, the J gene TRBJ2-2; 8 bases are a match to TRBD1. The receptor comes from a woman aged 18-29 years who had recovered from COVID-19. CDR3 sequence reads: CASSTGQGNTGELFF. The CDR3 region has the DNA TGTGCCAGTAGTACTGGACAGGGGAACACCGGGGAGCTGTTTTTT. The whole variable domain, remainder taken from reference TRBV19 and TRBJ2-2, is DGGITQSPKYLFRKEGQNVTLSCEQNLNHDAMYWYRQDPGQGLRLIYYSQIVNDFQKGDIAEGYSVSREKKESFPLTVTSAQKNPTAFYLCASSTGQGNTGELFFGEGSRLTVL.